Shown below are 20 T cell receptor beta chains from a single sample sequenced in a study of T cell responses to AZD1222 COVID-19 vaccine (dated by TCRdb to 2020 to 2023). What this sample's time point label stands for: baseline before first vaccination. Library preparation was by the immunoSEQ multiplex PCR assay. Sourced from immuneACCESS, this table was stored by TCRdb with only in-frame sequences that have V and J called. A share of the clones is absent; for the studies checked, an unresolved V gene accounts for under half, and the remainder has no known explanation. Counted in this sample were approximately 180,000 clones; approximately 86% of them appeared once. About 2.5% of the sample is taken by the ten largest. The material was peripheral blood, obtained on day 0 of AZD1222 vaccination. The source is an adult in good health.

The chain joins TRBV10-2 to TRBJ1-5; TRBD1 might be the D (6 bases). Trimming removed 8 bases from V and 0 bases from J, with 20 bases in between. Germline V CDR1 and CDR2: WSHSY, SAAADI. This CDR3 comprises 17 residues. The CDR3, as DNA: TGCGCCAGCGGATGGGGGCCAGGGCTGGGTAGCAATCAGCCCCAGCATTTT. Translated: CASGWGPGLGSNQPQHF.

This chain joins TRBV5-1 and TRBJ2-7; 13 bases are a match to TRBD2. Germline V gene lookup returns CDR1 SGHRS and CDR2 YFSETQ. This CDR3 spans 17 amino acids. Unmatched junction bases numbered 12, after V lost 4 bases and J lost 5 bases. The CDR3: CASSPQGTSGIYNEQYF. In DNA, the CDR3 is TGCGCCAGCAGCCCACAAGGGACTAGCGGGATCTACAACGAGCAGTACTTC.

A word on this clone: Other DNA sequences in the same sample also yield this CDR3. The chain combines TRBV5-1 with TRBJ2-5; maybe TRBD1 (5 bases). The germline gives CDR1 SGHRS, CDR2 YFSETQ. Trimming left V 4 bases short and J 1 base short, with 11 bases between. The CDR3 sequence is 14 residues long. This CDR3 is CASSKAGPQETQYF. The CDR3 nucleotides are TGCGCCAGCAGCAAAGCAGGGCCCCAAGAGACCCAGTACTTC.

The V call is TRBV6-5, the J call TRBJ2-1; D is tentatively TRBD1 or TRBD2 (5 bases each). Germline V gene lookup returns CDR1 MNHEY and CDR2 SVGAGI. V shed 7 bases and J shed 9 bases, with 22 bases lying between them. The CDR3 sequence is 15 residues long. The CDR3 DNA sequence: TGTGCCAGCACCCCGTCTGGGGGAAACGTCGCTGAGCAGTTCTTC. Amino acid sequence: CASTPSGGNVAEQFF.

The chain uses TRBV19 and TRBJ1-5; D not certain. The CDR3 runs 12 residues. V was trimmed by 3 bases and J by 5 bases, leaving 5 bases between them. Germline V gene data show CDR1 as LNHDA and CDR2 as SQIVND (reference sequence). CDR3 DNA sequence: TGTGCCAGTAGTATCGGGGATCAGCCCCAGCATTTT. Translated, it gives CASSIGDQPQHF.

The rearrangement links TRBV7-9 to TRBJ2-7; 9 nucleotides align to TRBD1. CDR1 is SEHNR, CDR2 FQNEAQ, per germline (reference sequence). CDR3 length equals 16 residues. V trimming: 4 bases; J trimming: 2 bases; junction bases outside the gene matches: 9. The CDR3 here is CASSSTQGAKAYEQYF. CDR3 sequence (DNA): TGTGCCAGCAGCTCTACACAGGGGGCCAAAGCCTACGAGCAGTACTTC.

This chain uses TRBV27 with TRBJ1-5; D is uncertain. Germline V gives CDR1 MNHEY, CDR2 SMNVEV (reference sequence). This CDR3 region has 13 residues. Trimming shortened V by 3 bases and J by 7 bases, and 10 bases separated the two germline ends. In DNA form, the CDR3 reads TGTGCCAGCAGTTTGAGGGAAGGGCAGCCCCAGCATTTT. Its translation is CASSLREGQPQHF.

This chain connects TRBV23-1 to TRBJ2-1, with 8 bases lining up with TRBD2. TRBV23-1 belongs to the ORF category, with a function that is uncertain. After removal of 7 bases from V and 6 bases from J, the junction contained 17 bases not matched to a gene. The CDR3 is 17 residues long. The CDR3: CASTPPFGRGAGNEQFF. CDR3 in DNA: TGCGCCAGCACCCCGCCCTTCGGGAGGGGGGCCGGCAATGAGCAGTTCTTC.

V and J are TRBV30 and TRBJ1-4, with D hard to call. The CDR3 runs 14 residues. Trimming removed 0 bases at V and 2 bases at J, with 7 bases between. Germline CDR1 and CDR2: GTSNPN and SVGIG (reference sequence). CDR3 region: CAWSVTGTNEKLFF. The DNA of the CDR3 is TGTGCCTGGAGTGTAACGGGTACTAATGAAAAACTGTTTTTT.

The chain carries TRBV30 and TRBJ1-2; tentative D call: TRBD1 (5 bases). The CDR3 covers 11 residues. CDR1 is GTSNPN and CDR2 is SVGIG in the germline V gene (reference sequence). V was clipped by 1 base and J by 10 bases, with 10 bases between them. This CDR3 reads CAWSEGRIYTF. The CDR3 region has the DNA TGTGCCTGGAGTGAGGGGAGGATCTACACCTTC.

A single count supports this clone. CDR3 coding DNA: TGTGCCAGCAGCCAAGATGCTGGGACAGCGAGCTATGGCTACACCTTC. Its protein is CASSQDAGTASYGYTF. The chain has TRBV4-2 and TRBJ1-2, with 7 bases lining up with TRBD1. The CDR3 consists of 16 residues. V was pared by 0 bases and J by 4 bases, with 8 bases of the junction left unmatched. CDR1 LGHNA and CDR2 YNFKEQ come from the germline V gene.

The rearrangement links TRBV3-1 (or the pseudogene TRBV3-2) to TRBJ1-1; D is possibly TRBD1 (6 bases). CDR3 length: 14 residues. V shed 1 base and J shed 7 bases, with 13 bases lying between them. The V gene's germline CDR1 is LGHDT and CDR2 YNNKEL (reference sequence). The DNA for the CDR3 is TGTGCCAGCAGCCAAGGCCTGGGGGCAGATGAAGCTTTCTTT. This codes for CASSQGLGADEAFF.

CDR3 nucleotide sequence: TGTGCCAGCAGCCACCCAAAACAGGGGGGTCGGACCGGGGAGCTGTTTTTT. As protein: CASSHPKQGGRTGELFF. The chain uses TRBV14 and TRBJ2-2; 8 nucleotides align to TRBD1. This CDR3 is built from 17 residues. CDR1 is SGHDN, CDR2 FVKESK, per germline. The V segment lost 3 bases and the J segment 5 bases; nucleotides outside the gene matches: 11. Looking up the rest from reference TRBV14 and TRBJ2-2 gives the full variable domain: EAGVTQFPSHSVIEKGQTVTLRCDPISGHDNLYWYRRVMGKEIKFLLHFVKESKQDESGMPNNRFLAERTGGTYSTLKVQPAELEDSGVYFCASSHPKQGGRTGELFFGEGSRLTVL.

This CDR3 is CASSTSGSYEQYF. In DNA, the CDR3 is TGTGCCAGCTCGACTAGCGGCTCCTACGAGCAGTACTTC. The chain joins TRBV3-1 (or the pseudogene TRBV3-2) to TRBJ2-7, with 9 bases matching TRBD2. V shed 8 bases and J 0 bases; nucleotides not matched to a gene: 2. CDR1 is LGHDT and CDR2 is YNNKEL in the germline V gene (reference sequence). This CDR3 has 13 residues.

This clone occurred once. The rearrangement links TRBV27 to TRBJ1-2, with D hard to call. Trimming left V 6 bases short and J 4 bases short, with 15 bases between. The V gene's germline CDR1 is MNHEY and CDR2 SMNVEV (reference sequence). The CDR3 spans 14 residues. The CDR3 nucleotides read TGTGCCAGCAGCCGACCTGGGGTTAGCTATGGCTACACCTTC. Translated: CASSRPGVSYGYTF.

This clone appeared a few times. The chain has TRBV27 and TRBJ2-2; D is ambiguous. CDR1 MNHEY and CDR2 SMNVEV come from the germline V gene (reference sequence). The CDR3 runs to 14 residues. Between the trimmed V and J ends, which lost 3 bases and 1 base, there was a span of 6 bases. The CDR3 DNA sequence: TGTGCCAGCAGTTTTTCCAGGAACACCGGGGAGCTGTTTTTT. It is translated as CASSFSRNTGELFF.

The chain employs TRBV28 and TRBJ2-5; possible D gene TRBD2, 5 bases. With 6 bases removed from V and 4 bases from J, the gap between germline ends came to 15 bases. This CDR3 contains 14 residues. Germline values: CDR1 MDHEN, CDR2 SYDVKM. The CDR3 nucleotides are TGTGCCAGCAGCCCCGTAAGCGGTGTAGAGACCCAGTACTTC. Residues: CASSPVSGVETQYF. Full variable domain (missing parts from reference TRBV28 and TRBJ2-5): DVKVTQSSRYLVKRTGEKVFLECVQDMDHENMFWYRQDPGLGLRLIYFSYDVKMKEKGDIPEGYSVSREKKERFSLILESASTNQTSMYLCASSPVSGVETQYFGPGTRLLVL.

V gene TRBV4-2 combines with J gene TRBJ2-3, with 7 bases that match TRBD2. The V gene's germline CDR1 is LGHNA and CDR2 YNFKEQ. This CDR3 has 16 amino acids. V trimming: 1 base; J trimming: 1 base; junction bases outside the gene matches: 5. The CDR3 DNA reads as TGTGCCAGCAGCCAAGGGCGGGAGTGGGGCACAGATACGCAGTATTTT. Protein: CASSQGREWGTDTQYF.

The gene calls are TRBV6-5 and TRBJ2-2; D is possibly TRBD1 or TRBD2 (6 bases each). Per the germline V gene, CDR1 is MNHEY and CDR2 is SVGAGI. V lost 10 bases and J lost 5, with 20 bases in between. This CDR3 contains 15 residues. The CDR3 DNA reads TGTGCCACCTTCAGCCGGGGGCCTGAGACCGGGGAGCTGTTTTTT. Translation: CATFSRGPETGELFF.

CDR3 sequence reads: CASRRTDNSNQPQHF. The CDR3 DNA is TGCGCCAGCAGACGGACGGACAATAGCAATCAGCCCCAGCATTTT. V gene TRBV5-1 combines with J gene TRBJ1-5; tentatively, D is TRBD1 (5 bases). The CDR3 contains 15 residues. The V end was cut by 5 bases, the J end by 0 bases, with 12 bases between. Per germline, CDR1 SGHRS and CDR2 YFSETQ.